This TCR beta chain originates from a study of OX40 agonist ivuxolimab in advanced cancers. V dropped 7 bases and J dropped 4 bases, with 19 bases sitting between them. The germline CDR1 and CDR2 sequences are MNHEY and SVGAGI. This CDR3 region has 15 residues. The assay was immunoSEQ multiplex PCR, and TCRdb's table has in-frame clones only and misses some. The sample has 65,000 to 85,000 clones; about 90% are singletons. The input for sequencing was CD4+ or CD8+ T cells sorted from blood, taken in a trial of the OX40 agonist ivuxolimab. The clonotype originates from an adult with an advanced solid tumor such as melanoma, head and neck, liver or kidney cancer. This chain joins TRBV6-5 and TRBJ1-1; D uncertain. CDR3 amino acids: CASTSGGLHGTEAFF. For the CDR3, the DNA is TGTGCCAGCACCTCGGGCGGACTCCATGGCACTGAAGCTTTCTTT.